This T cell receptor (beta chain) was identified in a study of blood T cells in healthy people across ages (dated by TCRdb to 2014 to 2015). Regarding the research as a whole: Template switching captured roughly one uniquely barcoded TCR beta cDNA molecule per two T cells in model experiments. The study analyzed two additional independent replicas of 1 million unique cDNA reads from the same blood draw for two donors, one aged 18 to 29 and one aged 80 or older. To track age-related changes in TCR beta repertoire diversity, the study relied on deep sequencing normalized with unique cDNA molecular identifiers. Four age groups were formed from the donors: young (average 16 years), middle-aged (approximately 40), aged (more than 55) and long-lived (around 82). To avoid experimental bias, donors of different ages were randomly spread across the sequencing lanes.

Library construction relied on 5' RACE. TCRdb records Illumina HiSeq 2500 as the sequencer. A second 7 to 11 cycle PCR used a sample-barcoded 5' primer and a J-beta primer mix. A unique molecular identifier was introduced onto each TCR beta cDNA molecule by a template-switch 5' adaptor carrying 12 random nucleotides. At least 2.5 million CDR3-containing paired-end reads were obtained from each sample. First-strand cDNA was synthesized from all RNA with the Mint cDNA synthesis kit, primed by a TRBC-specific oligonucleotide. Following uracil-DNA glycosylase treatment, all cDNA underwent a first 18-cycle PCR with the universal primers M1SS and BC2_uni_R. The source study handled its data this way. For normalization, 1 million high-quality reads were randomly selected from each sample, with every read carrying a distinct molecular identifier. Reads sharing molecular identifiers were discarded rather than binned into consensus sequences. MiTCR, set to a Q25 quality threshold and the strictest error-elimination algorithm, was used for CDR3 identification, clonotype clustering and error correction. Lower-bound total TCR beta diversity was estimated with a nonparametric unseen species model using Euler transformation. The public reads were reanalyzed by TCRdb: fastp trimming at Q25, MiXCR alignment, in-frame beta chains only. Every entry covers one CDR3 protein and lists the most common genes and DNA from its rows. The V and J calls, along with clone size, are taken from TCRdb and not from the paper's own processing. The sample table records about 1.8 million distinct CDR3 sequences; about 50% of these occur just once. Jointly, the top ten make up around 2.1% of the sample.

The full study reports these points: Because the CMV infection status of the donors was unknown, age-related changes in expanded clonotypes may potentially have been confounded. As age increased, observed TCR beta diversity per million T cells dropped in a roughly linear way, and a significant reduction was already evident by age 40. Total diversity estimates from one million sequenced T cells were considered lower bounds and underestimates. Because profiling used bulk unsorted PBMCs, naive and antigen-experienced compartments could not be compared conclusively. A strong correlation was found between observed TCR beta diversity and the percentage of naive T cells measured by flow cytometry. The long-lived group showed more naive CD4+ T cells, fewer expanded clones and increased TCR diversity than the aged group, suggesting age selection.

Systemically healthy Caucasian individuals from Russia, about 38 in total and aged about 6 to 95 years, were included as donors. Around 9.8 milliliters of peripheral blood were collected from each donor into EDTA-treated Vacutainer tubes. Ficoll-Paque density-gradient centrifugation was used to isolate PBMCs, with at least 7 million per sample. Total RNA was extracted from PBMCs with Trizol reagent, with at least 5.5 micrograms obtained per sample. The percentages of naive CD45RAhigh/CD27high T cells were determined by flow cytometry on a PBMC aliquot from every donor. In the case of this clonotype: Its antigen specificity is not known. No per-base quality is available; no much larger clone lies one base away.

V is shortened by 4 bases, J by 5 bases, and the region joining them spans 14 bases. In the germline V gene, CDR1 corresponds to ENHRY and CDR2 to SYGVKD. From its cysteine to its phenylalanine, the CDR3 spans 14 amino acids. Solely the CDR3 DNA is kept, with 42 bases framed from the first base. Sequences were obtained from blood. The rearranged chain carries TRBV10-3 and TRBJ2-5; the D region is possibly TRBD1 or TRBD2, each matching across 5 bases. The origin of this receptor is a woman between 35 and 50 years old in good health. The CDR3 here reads CAISAGTDVETQYF. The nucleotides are TGTGCCATCAGTGCCGGGACCGACGTCGAGACCCAGTACTTC.